Presented here are 2 T cell receptor beta chains from one specimen sequenced in a study of T cell responses to AZD1222 COVID-19 vaccine (dated by TCRdb to about 2021). Sample time point, as interpreted from the label and publication: baseline before first vaccination. The library was obtained by the immunoSEQ multiplex PCR assay. The table comes from immuneACCESS by way of TCRdb, which keeps in-frame sequences with V and J called. Part of the clones is missing from these tables; in studies checked, under half for an unresolved V gene and the rest for unknown reasons. The sample yields 95,000 to 150,000 clones; about 85% were counted once. 5% to 7% of the sample goes to the ten largest clones. Source: peripheral blood, taken on day 0 of AZD1222 vaccination. The receptors were sampled from an adult in good health.

This chain links TRBV7-3 with TRBJ2-5; tentative D call: TRBD2 (6 bases). The CDR3 consists of 13 residues. Germline V lookup: CDR1 SGHTA, CDR2 FQGTGA. Trimming removed 5 bases at V and 5 bases at J, with 12 bases between. The CDR3 protein is CASSPGLAETQYF. The CDR3 DNA is TGTGCCAGCAGCCCTGGGCTAGCGGAGACCCAGTACTTC.

V usage is TRBV12-3 or TRBV12-4 and J usage is TRBJ2-1; D is unclear. The CDR3 extends over 13 amino acids. V lost 1 base and J lost 4, with 5 bases in between. The CDR3 coding sequence is TGTGCCAGCAGTTTAGTTAGGTACAATGAGCAGTTCTTC. This sequence encodes CASSLVRYNEQFF.